Listed below are T cell receptor beta chains from one sample, sequenced in a study of T cell repertoires in cytomegalovirus infection. TCRdb processed the reads anew with MiXCR; each CDR3 protein has one entry. The table shows about 460,000 distinct CDR3 sequences, with 10% to 12% occurring only once. The sequenced material came from PBMCs. These receptors came from a human donor in good health (CMV status not recorded). Some clones in this sample may be carry-over from other donors' samples. The CDR3 runs from the conserved cysteine through the conserved F or W.

v_gene: TRBV6-5
j_gene: TRBJ1-2
CDR3aa: CASSPDANYGYTF

v_gene: TRBV28
j_gene: TRBJ1-5
CDR3aa: CASSTRTVGPNQPQHF

v_gene: TRBV12-3/TRBV12-4
j_gene: TRBJ1-1
CDR3aa: CASRPTGYGNTEAFF

v_gene: TRBV14
j_gene: TRBJ1-2
CDR3aa: CASSPLLEIGHYGYTF

v_gene: TRBV7-3
j_gene: TRBJ2-2
CDR3aa: CASSVQGPPANTGELFF

v_gene: TRBV25-1
j_gene: TRBJ1-1
CDR3aa: CASSERRDTEAFF

v_gene: TRBV7-8
j_gene: TRBJ1-4
CDR3aa: CASSLGAGGEKLFF

v_gene: TRBV11-2
j_gene: TRBJ2-1
CDR3aa: CASRNSGRGGGRYNEQFF

v_gene: TRBV6-5
j_gene: TRBJ2-1
CDR3aa: CASSYSDWGPYNEQFF

v_gene: TRBV4-1
j_gene: TRBJ1-2
CDR3aa: CASSQDGQGAVGYTF

v_gene: TRBV12-5
j_gene: TRBJ2-3
CDR3aa: CASAGTGYSTDTQYF

v_gene: TRBV2
j_gene: TRBJ1-1
CDR3aa: CASRDEGGKNTEAFF

v_gene: TRBV27
j_gene: TRBJ2-3
CDR3aa: CASSLLGGGDFTDTQYF

v_gene: TRBV20-1
j_gene: TRBJ2-5
CDR3aa: CSASGQVQETQYF

v_gene: TRBV5-1
j_gene: TRBJ2-6
CDR3aa: CASSPFGVRSGANVLTF

v_gene: TRBV7-8
j_gene: TRBJ2-7
CDR3aa: CASSLVLYEQYF

v_gene: TRBV10-3
j_gene: TRBJ2-3
CDR3aa: CAISESGSGSIFTQYF

v_gene: TRBV27
j_gene: TRBJ2-7
CDR3aa: CASSLQQGPHEQYF

v_gene: TRBV7-2
j_gene: TRBJ2-3
CDR3aa: CASSPLGPDTQYF

v_gene: TRBV12-3/TRBV12-4
j_gene: TRBJ2-1
CDR3aa: CASSLNQQGADEQFF

v_gene: TRBV25-1
j_gene: TRBJ2-3
CDR3aa: CASSDAAGRILSTDTQYF

v_gene: TRBV28
j_gene: TRBJ2-3
CDR3aa: CASEGLAGGHSSTDTQYF